This is a list of T cell receptor beta chains from one sample in a study of blood T cell repertoires in COVID-19. Only in-frame clones appear in the TCRdb table, and some are missing; sequencing was by immunoSEQ multiplex PCR. The sample lists 140,000 to 150,000 clones; 80% to 90% were seen once. Source material: peripheral blood. All receptors come from a woman in her forties or fifties with acute or convalescent COVID-19. The CDR3 runs from the conserved cysteine through the conserved F or W. The D gene is left open where the match is weak. The size of a clone is reported for some rows only, either as once, few or many, or as a class for expanded clones.

TRBD2	TRBV30	TRBJ2-1	.	TGTGCCTGGGAGCGGGGGGGCTACAATGAGCAGTTCTTC	CAWERGGYNEQFF
.	TRBV5-6	TRBJ1-5	.	TGTGCCAGCAGCCCAGGGTACGGCAATCAGCCCCAGCATTTT	CASSPGYGNQPQHF
.	TRBV28	TRBJ1-5	.	TGTGCCAGCAGTCGTCAGGTTCTCGGTGGTCAGCCCCAGCATTTT	CASSRQVLGGQPQHF
.	TRBV18	TRBJ2-2	.	TGTGCCAGCTCACCGGAACAGGGGAACACCGGGGAGCTGTTTTTT	CASSPEQGNTGELFF
.	TRBV5-4	TRBJ1-3	.	TGTGCCAGCAGCGCCGGTCAGGGGATCTTTGGAAACACCATATATTTT	CASSAGQGIFGNTIYF
.	TRBV19	TRBJ1-1	.	TGTGCCAGTGGGGCCAGCGACTGGAACACTGAAGCTTTCTTT	CASGASDWNTEAFF
TRBD1	TRBV4-2	TRBJ1-6	.	TGTGCCAGCAGCCAAGAACAGGGGGCAGGTAATTCACCCCTCCACTTT	CASSQEQGAGNSPLHF
.	TRBV30	TRBJ1-1	.	TGTGCCTGGAAGTCCTTCCTAAACACTGAAGCTTTCTTT	CAWKSFLNTEAFF
.	TRBV10-3	TRBJ2-2	.	TGTGCCATCAGTGACCAGGGGTCCAACACCGGGGAGCTGTTTTTT	CAISDQGSNTGELFF
.	TRBV6-6	TRBJ2-1	.	TGTGCCAGCAGTTACTCGCAGCGGTCGTCCTACAATGAGCAGTTCTTC	CASSYSQRSSYNEQFF
.	TRBV5-1	TRBJ1-4	.	TGCGCCAGCAGCCTCGACACCGCAACTAATGAAAAACTGTTTTTT	CASSLDTATNEKLFF
.	TRBV7-3	TRBJ2-2	.	TGTGCCAGCAGCCGGGAGAGGACCGGGGAGCTGTTTTTT	CASSRERTGELFF
.	TRBV6-4	TRBJ2-7	.	TGTGCCAGCAGTGTCCAGGGGGGCTACGAGCAGTACTTC	CASSVQGGYEQYF
.	TRBV6-6	TRBJ1-1	.	TGTGCCAGCAGGCCCCGGGTTTTGAACACTGAAGCTTTCTTT	CASRPRVLNTEAFF
TRBD1	TRBV7-3	TRBJ1-1	.	TGTGCCAGCAGCTCGACAGGGTGGGACACTGAAGCTTTCTTT	CASSSTGWDTEAFF
.	TRBV9	TRBJ1-4	.	TGTGCCAGCAGCGTAGCTCTAGGTGTGGGTGAAAAACTGTTTTTT	CASSVALGVGEKLFF
TRBD1	TRBV6-5	TRBJ2-7	.	TGTGCCAGCAGTCCGGGACAGGGGTTTTACGAGCAGTACTTC	CASSPGQGFYEQYF
.	TRBV11-2	TRBJ2-1	.	TGTGCCAGCAGCTTAGGCGGCCAGGGGGGTTATGAGCAGTTCTTC	CASSLGGQGGYEQFF
.	TRBV12-5	TRBJ2-5	.	TGTGCTAGTGGTTTGGGAGGTACCCAGTACTTC	CASGLGGTQYF
.	TRBV27	TRBJ2-7	.	TGTGCCAGCAGTTTCGGGGATCCCTACGAGCAGTACTTC	CASSFGDPYEQYF
TRBD2	TRBV4-1	TRBJ2-2	.	TGCGCCAGCAGCCCCGGGACTAGGAACACCGGGGAGCTGTTTTTT	CASSPGTRNTGELFF
.	TRBV11-3	TRBJ2-1	.	TGTGCCAGCAGCTTAGTACTTGAGCAGTTCTTC	CASSLVLEQFF
TRBD1	TRBV25-1	TRBJ1-1	few	TGTGCCAGCAGTGGAACCGGGACAGGGAAAACTGAAGCTTTCTTT	CASSGTGTGKTEAFF
TRBD2	TRBV9	TRBJ2-3	once	TGTGCCAGCAGCGTAGTAGCGGGAGGGCTTTGGGACACAGATACGCAGTATTTT	CASSVVAGGLWDTDTQYF
.	TRBV18	TRBJ2-5	.	TGTGCCAGCTCACCGGGGGGGCCAGAGACCCAGTACTTC	CASSPGGPETQYF
.	TRBV10-3	TRBJ2-2	.	TGTGCCATCAGTGAGGCGGGACTGGTAAACACCGGGGAGCTGTTTTTT	CAISEAGLVNTGELFF
TRBD1	TRBV7-9	TRBJ1-1	.	TGTGCCAGCAGCTTGACAGGGGTGGGTGAAGCTTTCTTT	CASSLTGVGEAFF
TRBD1	TRBV4-1	TRBJ1-4	.	TGCGCCAGCAGCTTGACAGGGGGAAAAAATAGAGACGATGAAAAACTGTTTTTT	CASSLTGGKNRDDEKLFF
.	TRBV7-9	TRBJ2-1	.	TGTGCCAGCAGCTTCCGAGTGGTTGAGCAGTTCTTC	CASSFRVVEQFF
.	TRBV19	TRBJ1-4	.	TGTGCCAGTAGCTTTTACTTGGCAACTAATGAAAAACTGTTTTTT	CASSFYLATNEKLFF
.	TRBV7-7	TRBJ1-2	.	TGTGCTAGCAGCTACTCGCGACAACACTATGGCTACACCTTC	CASSYSRQHYGYTF
.	TRBV5-1	TRBJ2-7	.	TGCGCCAGATCTCCGGAGATTAGGAACTACGAGCAGTACTTC	CARSPEIRNYEQYF
TRBD2	TRBV4-1	TRBJ2-3	.	TGCGCCAGCAGCCAGGAGGGGGCCCGGAGCGGGAGGGCCACAGATACGCAGTATTTT	CASSQEGARSGRATDTQYF
TRBD1	TRBV7-3	TRBJ2-7	.	TGTGCCAGCAGCCTAGGGACAGGGAAAGACGAGCAGTACTTC	CASSLGTGKDEQYF
TRBD1	TRBV19	TRBJ1-5	.	TGTGCCAGTAGTGCCCGGACAGGGGATAACAATCAGCCCCAGCATTTT	CASSARTGDNNQPQHF
.	TRBV2	TRBJ1-4	.	TGTGCCAGCTTCCCCCGAAGGGACACTACTAATGAAAAACTGTTTTTT	CASFPRRDTTNEKLFF
.	TRBV6-5	TRBJ2-3	.	TGTGCCAGCAGTTCAGGGCGTCGCACAGATACGCAGTATTTT	CASSSGRRTDTQYF
.	TRBV27	TRBJ1-5	.	TGTGCCAGCAGTCCCCAACCGGGACATTATAGCAATCAGCCCCAGCATTTT	CASSPQPGHYSNQPQHF
TRBD1	TRBV2	TRBJ2-4	.	TGTGCCAGCAGGTATGGACAGGGTGTGAACATTCAGTACTTC	CASRYGQGVNIQYF
.	TRBV19	TRBJ1-1	.	TGTGCCAGTAGTATAGGCGCAGGGGTCATGAACACTGAAGCTTTCTTT	CASSIGAGVMNTEAFF
.	TRBV9	TRBJ2-3	.	TGTGCCAGCAGCGTAGTGGAGGGGAGCCCGAGCACAGATACGCAGTATTTT	CASSVVEGSPSTDTQYF
TRBD1	TRBV9	TRBJ1-2	.	TGTGCCAGCAGCGTAGGAATAGGTGGGACAGGGGGCTCCCATGGCTACACCTTC	CASSVGIGGTGGSHGYTF
TRBD1	TRBV7-6	TRBJ2-2	.	TGTGCCAGCAGCTCGGGACAGGGGCCCGGGGAGCTGTTTTTT	CASSSGQGPGELFF
TRBD1	TRBV5-1	TRBJ2-3	.	TGCGCCAGCAGCTCGGGACAGATCAGCACAGATACGCAGTATTTT	CASSSGQISTDTQYF
.	TRBV5-1	TRBJ1-1	once	TGCGCCAGCAGCTTGGTTGGGAGGAACACTGAAGCTTTCTTT	CASSLVGRNTEAFF
TRBD1	TRBV9	TRBJ1-3	.	TGTGCCAGCAGCGCAGAACAGGGGCGCATATATTTT	CASSAEQGRIYF
.	TRBV15	TRBJ1-1	.	TGTGCCACCAGCAGACTAAATACCGGGAACACTGAAGCTTTCTTT	CATSRLNTGNTEAFF